This T cell receptor (beta chain) is from a study of PD-L1 blockade in urothelial cancer. Study summary: Males with urothelial cancer arising in the bladder constituted most of the roughly 30 patients. Analyses were performed on blood at 3 weeks after treatment start (the second dose) and at 6 weeks. Study patients had been treated with 0 to 3 previous chemotherapy regimens.

Time point indicated: peripheral blood 6 weeks after treatment start. The authors spiked synthetic TCR analog templates into each PCR. Sequencing was performed with immunoSEQ multiplex PCR; in TCRdb, only in-frame clones are kept and a portion is missing. The data show 20,000 to 25,000 clones, more than 70% seen once. V lost 4 bases and J lost 2; bases outside the gene matches: 8. The germline gives CDR1 SGHRS, CDR2 YFSETQ. This CDR3 is 16 amino acids long. The TCR was taken from a man in his 70s with urothelial cancer. Sequenced material: PBMCs, taken around atezolizumab (anti-PD-L1) treatment. The chain has TRBV5-1 and TRBJ2-3; TRBD1 aligns across 9 bases. The CDR3: CASSEGQGVNTDTQYF. The CDR3, as DNA: TGCGCCAGCAGCGAGGGACAGGGAGTAAACACAGATACGCAGTATTTT.